A single sample is the source of the 27 T cell receptor beta chains below, sequenced in a study of T-cell memory formation after mild COVID-19. TCRdb re-called the 5' RACE reads through MiXCR, storing one row per CDR3 protein. The sample carries 250,000 to 350,000 distinct CDR3 sequences, roughly 15% recorded once. Sequenced: PBMCs or a T cell subset sorted from them (not recorded which). The receptors stem from a man between 18 and 35 years old who had mild COVID-19 (a few samples of this study predate the infection). Cell type and time point are not known.

CDR3 protein: CASRATSGGTDTQYF. CDR3 DNA sequence: TGTGCCAGCCGCGCGACTAGCGGGGGCACAGATACGCAGTATTTT. This sequence joins TRBV6-5 and TRBJ2-3; 11 positions match TRBD2. Germline CDR1 reads MNHEY; CDR2 reads SVGAGI. The CDR3 runs 15 residues. The V and J ends lost 8 bases and 1 base, in that order; junction bases with no gene match: 5.

This clonotype was seen a handful of times. The chain recombines TRBV20-1 with TRBJ2-5; D not certain. V gave up 3 bases and J gave up 5 bases, with 16 bases separating them. The germline gives CDR1 DFQATT, CDR2 SNEGSKA (reference sequence). CDR3 length equals 14 residues. Written as DNA, the CDR3 is TGCAGTGCTAGGGGTGACGCTTCGCCGGAGACCCAGTACTTC. Its translation: CSARGDASPETQYF.

The chain has TRBV20-1 and TRBJ2-1; the match to TRBD2 covers 9 bases. The CDR3 length is 13 residues. Trimming at V came to 3 bases and at J to 6 bases, leaving 3 bases not matched to a gene. Per germline, CDR1 DFQATT and CDR2 SNEGSKA (reference sequence). The CDR3 reads CSARRGGRNEQFF. CDR3 bases: TGCAGTGCTAGGCGGGGGGGCCGCAATGAGCAGTTCTTC.

The CDR3 is CAKAGVSTDTQYF. CDR3 DNA: TGTGCCAAGGCGGGAGTCTCGACAGATACGCAGTATTTT. The chain couples TRBV2 to TRBJ2-3; 7 nucleotides match TRBD2. The V and J ends lost 10 bases and 3 bases, in that order; junction bases with no gene match: 7. The CDR3 sequence is 13 residues long. Germline CDR1 reads SNHLY; CDR2 reads FYNNEI.

This sequence joins TRBV19 and TRBJ2-1; 10 nucleotides match TRBD1. This CDR3 is built from 15 residues. The germline V gene has CDR1 LNHDA and CDR2 SQIVND (reference sequence). J was trimmed by 8 bases and V by 6 bases; bases with no gene match: 10. DNA for the CDR3: TGTGCCAGTAGCCTCCGGGACAGGGGTGGGGATGAGCAGTTCTTC. It encodes CASSLRDRGGDEQFF. Full variable domain (outside the CDR3, taken from reference TRBV19 and TRBJ2-1): DGGITQSPKYLFRKEGQNVTLSCEQNLNHDAMYWYRQDPGQGLRLIYYSQIVNDFQKGDIAEGYSVSREKKESFPLTVTSAQKNPTAFYLCASSLRDRGGDEQFFGPGTRLTVL.

This clonotype was detected ten times or more. The chain combines TRBV4-1 with TRBJ1-5; tentative D call: TRBD1 (6 bases). The CDR3 is 16 residues long. CDR1 MGHRA and CDR2 YSYEKL come from the germline V gene. Trimming pared 0 bases from V and 2 bases from J, leaving 11 bases between. The CDR3 DNA follows: TGCGCCAGCAGCCAAGATGGGGGGCTAGGCAATCAGCCCCAGCATTTT. Amino acid sequence: CASSQDGGLGNQPQHF.

This clonotype was picked up a small number of times. V is TRBV12-5 and J is TRBJ2-1; D is undetermined. Per the germline V gene, CDR1 is LGHNT and CDR2 is FRNRAP. V was clipped by 1 base and J by 7 bases, with 5 bases between them. CDR3 length equals 12 residues. CDR3 coding DNA: TGTGCTAGTGGTTTGGGGTTAAATGAGCAGTTCTTC. This codes for CASGLGLNEQFF.

J is TRBJ1-1 and V is TRBV12-5, with 7 bases aligning to TRBD1. Trimming removed 6 bases from V and 5 bases from J; junction bases left unmatched: 0. Germline CDR1 LGHNT, CDR2 FRNRAP. The CDR3 has 11 residues. The CDR3 bases are TGTGCTAGTGGGACAGGGACTGAAGCTTTCTTT. Its translation: CASGTGTEAFF.

This clonotype was recorded at least ten times. V usage is TRBV19 and J usage is TRBJ2-3; D may correspond to TRBD1 or TRBD2 (7 bases each). V lost 4 bases and J 2 bases, leaving 22 bases between the germline ends. The CDR3 runs to 18 residues. Per the germline V gene, CDR1 is LNHDA and CDR2 is SQIVND (reference sequence). The CDR3 sequence is CASSKGRSQGGITDTQYF. The CDR3 region has the DNA TGTGCCAGTAGTAAGGGCCGCTCCCAGGGGGGGATCACAGATACGCAGTATTTT. Supplemented by reference TRBV19 and TRBJ2-3, the full variable domain reads DGGITQSPKYLFRKEGQNVTLSCEQNLNHDAMYWYRQDPGQGLRLIYYSQIVNDFQKGDIAEGYSVSREKKESFPLTVTSAQKNPTAFYLCASSKGRSQGGITDTQYFGPGTRLTVL.

At least ten counts were recorded for this clonotype. In DNA form, the CDR3 reads TGCAGTGCTATGGTGGCCATGAACACTGAAGCTTTCTTT. Its translation is CSAMVAMNTEAFF. The V gene is TRBV20-1, the J gene TRBJ1-1; D gene unclear. Germline CDR1 reads DFQATT; CDR2 reads SNEGSKA (reference sequence). The CDR3 is 13 residues long. V was trimmed by 4 bases and J by 0 bases, leaving 9 bases between them.

A few counts support this clonotype. The V and J genes are TRBV5-1 and TRBJ1-3; no firm D call. Deletions cut 1 base from V and 0 bases from J, with 8 bases between. The CDR3 covers 15 residues. CDR1 and CDR2 (germline): SGHRS, YFSETQ. The CDR3 DNA is TGCGCCAGCAGCTTGATGGGGAACTCTGGAAACACCATATATTTT. It is translated as CASSLMGNSGNTIYF.

This clonotype was detected a few times. The chain has TRBV6-4 and TRBJ2-2, with a weak D call TRBD1 (6 bases). The CDR3 covers 15 residues. The V and J ends lost 1 base and 4 bases respectively, with 10 bases between them. Germline CDR1 is MRHNA and CDR2 is SNTAGT. CDR3 protein: CASSDWGHGTGELFF. CDR3 nucleotides: TGTGCCAGCAGTGACTGGGGGCACGGCACCGGGGAGCTGTTTTTT.

This clonotype came up a few times. The rearrangement joins TRBV20-1 to TRBJ2-5; D is possibly TRBD2 (7 bases). Between the trimmed V and J ends, which lost 0 bases and 3 bases, there was a span of 11 bases. CDR1 and CDR2 (germline): DFQATT, SNEGSKA (reference sequence). This CDR3 contains 14 residues. The DNA of the CDR3 is TGCAGTGCTAGAGATGGGGGGGGCGAAGAGACCCAGTACTTC. Encoded protein: CSARDGGGEETQYF.

A single count supports this clonotype. The V and J genes are TRBV20-1 and TRBJ1-5, with D hard to call. The CDR3 spans 14 residues. V lost 5 bases, J lost 1 base, and 12 bases lay in between. The germline V gene encodes CDR1 DFQATT and CDR2 SNEGSKA (reference sequence). The CDR3 loop is CSASAGRSNQPQHF. The CDR3 nucleotides read TGCAGTGCTTCGGCTGGCAGAAGCAATCAGCCCCAGCATTTT.

This clonotype was counted between two and nine times. In DNA, the CDR3 is TGTGCCAGCAGTCGGCAGGGTCGACGACAGCCCCAGCATTTT. Translated, it gives CASSRQGRRQPQHF. J is TRBJ1-5 and V is TRBV2, with D possibly TRBD1 on 5 matching bases. The V gene's germline CDR1 is SNHLY and CDR2 FYNNEI. With 5 bases removed from V and 7 bases from J, the gap between germline ends came to 15 bases. The CDR3 length is 14 residues.

This clonotype was picked up a small number of times. The rearrangement links TRBV6-4 to TRBJ1-2; D is ambiguous. Germline CDR1 MRHNA, CDR2 SNTAGT. The CDR3 consists of 11 residues. V lost 5 bases to trimming and J lost 8 bases, with 9 bases between them. The CDR3 region has the DNA TGTGCCAGCAGTCTGACGGAGGGCTACACCTTC. Its protein product is CASSLTEGYTF.

This clonotype was counted at least ten times. The chain recombines TRBV3-1 with TRBJ2-1; 11 bases align to TRBD2. Looked up from germline, CDR1 is LGHDT and CDR2 is YNNKEL (reference sequence). The CDR3 totals 17 residues. J gave up 5 bases and V 4 bases, and 10 bases lay outside the gene matches. CDR3 loop: CASSRRLGLAGHNEQFF. DNA for the CDR3: TGTGCCAGCAGCCGACGTTTAGGACTAGCGGGCCACAATGAGCAGTTCTTC.

This clonotype was observed a handful of times. V usage is TRBV20-1 and J usage is TRBJ2-3; D is possibly TRBD1 or TRBD2 (5 bases each). Germline V lookup: CDR1 DFQATT, CDR2 SNEGSKA (reference sequence). V shed 5 bases and J shed 10 bases, with 25 bases lying between them. The CDR3 runs 15 residues. The CDR3 DNA reads TGCAGTGCTCCCGGTTCGGGGCGGACGTTAACGCCGCAGTATTTT. This gives the protein CSAPGSGRTLTPQYF.

This clonotype was seen more than once but under ten times. The CDR3 DNA reads as TGTGCCATCAGTGGCCGACAGGGGTCTAGTTACGAGCAGTACTTC. This encodes CAISGRQGSSYEQYF. The rearrangement joins TRBV10-3 to TRBJ2-7, with 8 positions matching TRBD1. The CDR3 spans 15 residues. V was clipped by 4 bases and J by 4 bases; unmatched bases: 9. CDR1 is ENHRY and CDR2 is SYGVKD in the germline V gene.

This clonotype showed up just a few times. The chain has TRBV5-1 and TRBJ2-2; D may be TRBD2 (6 bases). The CDR3 runs to 15 residues. Looked up from germline, CDR1 is SGHRS and CDR2 is YFSETQ. Trimming removed 5 bases from V and 3 bases from J, with 14 bases in between. CDR3 region: CASRRGEVDTGELFF. CDR3 DNA sequence: TGCGCCAGCAGGCGGGGCGAAGTGGACACCGGGGAGCTGTTTTTT. Together with reference TRBV5-1 and TRBJ2-2, the CDR3 gives the full variable domain: KAGVTQTPRYLIKTRGQQVTLSCSPISGHRSVSWYQQTPGQGLQFLFEYFSETQRNKGNFPGRFSGRQFSNSRSEMNVSTLELGDSALYLCASRRGEVDTGELFFGEGSRLTVL.

The rearrangement joins TRBV5-1 to TRBJ1-1; 7 bases map to TRBD1. With V trimmed by 4 bases and J by 4 bases, 13 bases remained unmatched. This CDR3 comprises 16 residues. From germline, CDR1 is SGHRS and CDR2 YFSETQ. The CDR3 here is CASSASPRQGGTEAFF. The CDR3 region has the DNA TGCGCCAGCAGCGCGTCTCCAAGACAGGGCGGCACTGAAGCTTTCTTT.

This clonotype was detected a few times. The gene calls are TRBV7-9 and TRBJ1-5; D is ambiguous. V was clipped by 4 bases and J by 4 bases, with 8 bases between them. The germline gives CDR1 SEHNR, CDR2 FQNEAQ (reference sequence). This CDR3 has 13 residues. The CDR3 nucleotides read TGTGCCAGCAGCTACGGACCAAATCAGCCCCAGCATTTT. This sequence encodes CASSYGPNQPQHF.

V gene TRBV12-3 or TRBV12-4 combines with J gene TRBJ1-4; no firm D call. Trimming took 5 bases from V and 4 from J, leaving 8 bases between them. This CDR3 has 13 amino acids. The CDR3 sequence is CASSRGNNEKLFF. CDR3 coding DNA: TGTGCCAGCAGTAGAGGGAATAATGAAAAACTGTTTTTT.

This clonotype has a handful of counts. This chain uses TRBV12-3 or TRBV12-4 with TRBJ1-1, with 7 bases aligning to TRBD1. This CDR3 comprises 15 residues. V lost 6 bases to trimming and J lost 7 bases; unmatched junction nucleotides: 14. The CDR3 is CASSSETGSWVEAFF. The CDR3 region has the DNA TGTGCCAGCAGCTCCGAGACAGGGTCGTGGGTTGAAGCTTTCTTT.

This clonotype was observed a few times. V is TRBV7-3 and J is TRBJ1-1; D gene unclear. Germline CDR1 is SGHTA and CDR2 is FQGTGA. V was trimmed by 9 bases and J by 4 bases, leaving 15 bases between them. This CDR3 has 13 residues. CDR3 in amino acids: CASKEGWGTEAFF. CDR3 nucleotides: TGTGCCAGTAAGGAGGGATGGGGCACTGAAGCTTTCTTT.

This clonotype showed up many times. The CDR3, as DNA: TGTGCCAGCAGAAGTCAGGGGGAAGCTTTCTTT. Amino acid sequence: CASRSQGEAFF. V is TRBV27 and J is TRBJ1-1; D perhaps matches TRBD1 (6 bases). The germline gives CDR1 MNHEY, CDR2 SMNVEV (reference sequence). V was shortened by 6 bases and J by 8 bases, with 10 bases between the two germline ends. This CDR3 contains 11 residues.

The table lists this clonotype with a few counts. The chain uses TRBV20-1 and TRBJ1-4; D possibly corresponds to TRBD1 (5 bases). In germline, CDR1 is DFQATT, CDR2 SNEGSKA (reference sequence). The CDR3 consists of 13 residues. V dropped 6 bases and J dropped 6 bases, with 14 bases sitting between them. CDR3 nucleotides: TGCAGTGCACATGACAGTGGGGATGAAAAACTGTTTTTT. Its protein product is CSAHDSGDEKLFF.